The 14 T cell receptor beta chains listed next were all sequenced from one sample in a study of cytomegalovirus exposure and HLA in healthy donors. The PCR was carried out with 60 Vbeta primers and 13 Jbeta primers. The repertoire was sequenced with immunoSEQ multiplex PCR; TCRdb's copy has only in-frame clones and lacks some. Altogether about 97,000 clones are present, about 81% being singletons, with the ten largest covering 5.2%. What was sequenced was PBMCs. The receptors here all came from a man aged 40-49 years in good health and CMV-seropositive.

V and J are TRBV4-1 and TRBJ1-6; D is unresolved. V lost 0 bases and J 1 base, leaving 7 bases between the germline ends. This CDR3 spans 16 amino acids. CDR1 MGHRA and CDR2 YSYEKL come from the germline V gene. CDR3 sequence (DNA): TGCGCCAGCAGCCAAGATCCGGGTTCCTATAATTCACCCCTCCACTTT. This translates into CASSQDPGSYNSPLHF.

This chain links TRBV30 with TRBJ2-7; a possible D gene is TRBD1 (6 bases). The V end lost 0 bases, the J end lost 6 bases, and 21 bases lay between the germline ends. This CDR3 contains 16 residues. Germline values: CDR1 GTSNPN, CDR2 SVGIG (reference sequence). The CDR3 reads CAWSVFGRLQGGEQYF. The CDR3 DNA is TGTGCCTGGAGTGTATTCGGCAGGCTGCAAGGGGGCGAGCAGTACTTC.

This clone was observed a few times. The chain combines TRBV5-8 with TRBJ2-3; 10 positions match TRBD1. Looked up from germline, CDR1 is SGHTS and CDR2 is YDEGEE. The CDR3 is 16 amino acids. V dropped 4 bases and J dropped 1; count of bases not matched to a gene: 6. The CDR3 loop is CASSKTGTGGTDTQYF. The CDR3 DNA follows: TGTGCCAGCAGCAAGACCGGGACAGGGGGCACAGATACGCAGTATTTT.

This clone came up a few times. Additional DNA sequences in this sample encode the identical CDR3. Here the CDR3 DNA reads TGCGCCAGCAGCCAGGTGGGACAAAACACCGGGGAGCTGTTTTTT. Translation: CASSQVGQNTGELFF. This chain uses TRBV4-1 with TRBJ2-2, with D perhaps TRBD1 (6 bases). CDR3 length: 15 residues. V lost 3 bases and J 2 bases, leaving 10 bases between the germline ends. CDR1 is MGHRA, CDR2 YSYEKL, per germline.

This clone occurred a few times. The CDR3, as DNA: TGTGCCAGCAGTTTCCTCTCAGGGGGGCTGAACACTGAAGCTTTCTTT. This gives the protein CASSFLSGGLNTEAFF. The chain is built from TRBV28 and TRBJ1-1; 7 bases line up with TRBD1. This CDR3 region has 16 residues. V gave up 3 bases and J gave up 0 bases; unmatched junction bases: 7. CDR1 is MDHEN, CDR2 SYDVKM, per germline.

The rearrangement uses TRBV30 and TRBJ2-5, with D perhaps matching TRBD2 (6 bases). From germline, CDR1 is GTSNPN and CDR2 SVGIG (reference sequence). Trimming removed 5 bases from V and 6 bases from J, with 13 bases in between. CDR3 size: 12 residues. The CDR3 sequence: CAWVGGSKTQYF. CDR3 in DNA: TGTGCCTGGGTCGGAGGGTCGAAGACCCAGTACTTC.

This chain links TRBV29-1 with TRBJ2-7; 9 bases line up with TRBD1. CDR3 length: 14 residues. Germline V gene lookup returns CDR1 SQVTM and CDR2 ANQGSEA. After removal of 3 bases from V and 7 bases from J, the junction contained 10 bases not matched to a gene. The CDR3 DNA reads TGCAGCGTTGACACTGGGACAGGGCCAAGGGAGCAGTACTTC. It translates to CSVDTGTGPREQYF.

V and J are TRBV6-5 and TRBJ2-1; D not resolved. Germline CDR1 MNHEY, CDR2 SVGAGI. The CDR3 has 14 amino acids. Trimming cost V 2 bases and J 14 bases, with 19 bases left between them. DNA of the CDR3: TGTGCCAGCAGTTACCGCGCGGTTTCCCAGTCGGAGTTCTTC. Its protein product is CASSYRAVSQSEFF.

J is TRBJ1-2 and V is TRBV5-4; TRBD1 matches at 7 bases. J lost 6 bases, V lost 3 bases, and 5 bases had no gene match. There are 13 residues in the CDR3. Germline V lookup: CDR1 SGHNT, CDR2 YYREEE (reference sequence). The CDR3, as DNA: TGTGCCAGCAGCTCAGGGGGAAGTGATGGCTACACCTTC. Translation: CASSSGGSDGYTF.

The chain links TRBV7-8 to TRBJ2-5, with D unclear. CDR3 length equals 13 residues. Trimming left V 4 bases short and J 5 bases short, with 11 bases between. In germline, CDR1 is SGHVS, CDR2 FQNEAQ. CDR3 protein: CASSSQYGETQYF. CDR3 in DNA: TGTGCCAGCAGCTCCCAGTACGGGGAGACCCAGTACTTC.

V gene TRBV5-1 combines with J gene TRBJ2-7; the D gene is possibly TRBD1 (5 bases). Germline assignment: CDR1 SGHRS and CDR2 YFSETQ. V was pared by 4 bases and J by 2 bases, with 16 bases between. The CDR3 runs 15 residues. The CDR3 loop reads CASSPSPTETYEQYF. The CDR3 DNA is TGCGCCAGCAGCCCCTCCCCGACAGAAACCTACGAGCAGTACTTC.

The chain joins TRBV19 to TRBJ1-2, with D perhaps TRBD1 (5 bases). The germline V gene has CDR1 LNHDA and CDR2 SQIVND (reference sequence). The ends were cut back, 5 bases at V and 4 bases at J, with 17 bases in the middle. The CDR3 extends over 15 amino acids. The CDR3 bases are TGTGCCAGTAGTTTTAAGACAGCCCAAATCTATGGCTACACCTTC. Protein: CASSFKTAQIYGYTF.

This chain joins TRBV7-9 and TRBJ2-1; the D is unclear. The CDR3 spans 15 residues. V shed 1 base and J shed 3 bases, with 10 bases lying between them. Germline loops: CDR1 SEHNR, CDR2 FQNEAQ (reference sequence). CDR3 sequence: CASSLVAGDYNEQFF. Written as DNA, the CDR3 is TGTGCCAGCAGCTTAGTGGCAGGTGACTACAATGAGCAGTTCTTC.

About this clone: In the same sample, other DNA sequences code for this CDR3. This chain links TRBV9 with TRBJ1-2; 8 nucleotides agree with TRBD1. Germline values: CDR1 SGDLS, CDR2 YYNGEE. This CDR3 has 14 residues. V shed 4 bases and J 7 bases; nucleotides not matched to a gene: 9. The CDR3 sequence: CASSPGQGPRGYTF. The CDR3 region has the DNA TGTGCCAGCAGCCCAGGACAGGGACCCCGTGGCTACACCTTC.